The rows below give T cell receptor beta chains drawn from one sample of a study of Ad26.COV2.S vaccination and SARS-CoV-2 variants. Data came from immunoSEQ multiplex PCR; TCRdb stores just in-frame clones and leaves some out. The profile shows some 640,000 clones, more than 70% of them singletons. The input for sequencing was peripheral blood, taken in a trial of Ad26.COV2.S vaccine versus placebo. The source is a person between 18 and 65 years old who received the Ad26.COV2.S COVID-19 vaccine or a placebo. The CDR3 runs from the conserved cysteine through the conserved F or W. Each record gives: V gene, clone size, J gene, D gene, CDR3 protein, CDR3 DNA. The D gene is left open where the match is weak. Clone size appears in some rows only: once, few, many, or a class for an expanded clone.

TRBV5-1	.	TRBJ2-7	.	CASSPYGTPEDEQYF	TGCGCCAGCAGCCCTTACGGGACGCCGGAGGACGAGCAGTACTTC
TRBV10-1	.	TRBJ2-3	.	CASSREVDTQYF	TGCGCCAGCAGTCGAGAGGTAGATACGCAGTATTTT
TRBV6-6	.	TRBJ2-2	.	CASTGTGELFF	TGTGCCAGCACAGGCACCGGGGAGCTGTTTTTT
TRBV4-1	many	TRBJ2-3	TRBD2	CASSQDGTSGTDTQYF	TGCGCCAGCAGCCAAGATGGGACTAGCGGGACAGATACGCAGTATTTT
TRBV5-1	.	TRBJ2-2	.	CASSLLPAGELFF	TGCGCCAGCAGCTTGCTGCCCGCCGGGGAGCTGTTTTTT
TRBV24-1	.	TRBJ2-7	TRBD1	CATSSSTGGTYEQYF	TGTGCCACCAGTTCGTCCACAGGGGGTACCTACGAGCAGTACTTC
TRBV7-8	.	TRBJ2-5	.	CASSLAQGQETQYF	TGTGCCAGCAGCTTAGCCCAGGGGCAAGAGACCCAGTACTTC
TRBV7-9	.	TRBJ2-5	TRBD2	CASSFGGGETQYF	TGTGCCAGCAGCTTCGGGGGAGGGGAGACCCAGTACTTC
TRBV18	.	TRBJ1-3	.	CASSPVTGAAGNTIYF	TGTGCCAGCTCACCTGTGACCGGGGCCGCTGGAAACACCATATATTTT
TRBV9	once	TRBJ2-7	.	CASSASSGWPYEQYF	TGTGCCAGCAGCGCCAGTAGCGGTTGGCCCTACGAGCAGTACTTC
TRBV13	.	TRBJ1-1	.	CASKLEQGPGEAFF	TGTGCCAGCAAGTTGGAGCAGGGGCCTGGTGAAGCTTTCTTT
TRBV7-2	.	TRBJ1-3	.	CASSLGGRSGNTIYF	TGTGCCAGCAGCTTAGGAGGCAGGTCTGGAAACACCATATATTTT
TRBV5-4	.	TRBJ2-2	.	CASSLASGGGTLSPGELFF	TGTGCCAGCAGCTTGGCCTCGGGGGGCGGGACACTTTCCCCCGGGGAGCTGTTTTTT
TRBV7-9	.	TRBJ2-1	TRBD2	CASSKPSGGNNEQFF	TGTGCCAGCAGCAAGCCTAGCGGGGGAAACAATGAGCAGTTCTTC
TRBV12-5	.	TRBJ2-3	TRBD2	CASGKTSGRALNTQYF	TGTGCTAGTGGGAAGACTAGCGGGAGGGCCCTGAATACGCAGTATTTT
TRBV27	.	TRBJ2-6	.	CASTLNWVGANVLTF	TGTGCCAGCACCTTAAACTGGGTGGGGGCCAACGTCCTGACTTTC
TRBV27	.	TRBJ2-2	.	CASSFLGLAGELFF	TGTGCCAGCAGTTTTCTAGGTTTGGCCGGGGAGCTGTTTTTT
TRBV4-3	few	TRBJ2-6	.	CASSQDPDSGANVLTF	TGCGCCAGCAGCCAAGATCCGGACTCTGGGGCCAACGTCCTGACTTTC
TRBV2	.	TRBJ2-6	.	CASSDGYWWESSGANVLTF	TGTGCCAGCAGTGATGGGTATTGGTGGGAAAGCTCTGGGGCCAACGTCCTGACTTTC
TRBV19	.	TRBJ2-5	TRBD1	CASSTRQGETQYF	TGTGCCAGTAGTACCCGACAGGGAGAGACCCAGTACTTC
TRBV2	.	TRBJ1-4	TRBD1	CASREGASNEKLFF	TGTGCCAGCAGAGAGGGGGCCTCTAATGAAAAACTGTTTTTT
TRBV7-9	.	TRBJ1-2	.	CASSPIYGYTF	TGTGCCAGCAGCCCCATCTATGGCTACACCTTC
TRBV20-1	once	TRBJ2-1	TRBD1	CSSVEGAYKFF	TGCAGTTCGGTAGAGGGGGCATATAAGTTCTTC
TRBV30	.	TRBJ1-6	.	CAWSRTAPNSPLHF	TGTGCCTGGAGCAGGACCGCTCCTAATTCACCCCTCCACTTT
TRBV7-9	.	TRBJ1-4	.	CASSLWIEKLFF	TGTGCCAGCAGCCTATGGATAGAAAAACTGTTTTTT
TRBV18	.	TRBJ2-7	.	CASSPRVNEQYF	TGTGCCAGCTCACCCAGGGTTAACGAGCAGTACTTC
TRBV7-2	once	TRBJ2-7	.	CASSLNRGSGPGTSYEQYF	TGTGCCAGCAGCTTAAATCGGGGGTCCGGACCGGGGACCTCCTACGAGCAGTACTTC
TRBV6-5	.	TRBJ2-3	TRBD2	CASKGSGRGTDTQYF	TGTGCCAGCAAGGGTAGCGGGAGAGGCACAGATACGCAGTATTTT